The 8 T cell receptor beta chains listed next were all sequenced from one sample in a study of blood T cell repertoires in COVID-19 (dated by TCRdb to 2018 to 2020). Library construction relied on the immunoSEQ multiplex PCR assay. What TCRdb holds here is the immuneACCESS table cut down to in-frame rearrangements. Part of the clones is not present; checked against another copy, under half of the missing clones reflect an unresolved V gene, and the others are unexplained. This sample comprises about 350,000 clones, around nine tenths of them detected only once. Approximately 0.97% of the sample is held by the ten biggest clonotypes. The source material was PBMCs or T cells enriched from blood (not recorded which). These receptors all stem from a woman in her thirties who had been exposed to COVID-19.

The CDR3 coding sequence is TGTGCCAGCTCACGAATGGAGGAAGCTGGGGCCAACGTCCTGACTTTC. This translates into CASSRMEEAGANVLTF. V usage is TRBV18 and J usage is TRBJ2-6, with D tentatively TRBD2 (5 bases). Germline V lookup: CDR1 KGHSH, CDR2 LQKENI. This CDR3 is 16 amino acids long. Trimming removed 4 bases from V and 2 bases from J, with 12 bases in between.

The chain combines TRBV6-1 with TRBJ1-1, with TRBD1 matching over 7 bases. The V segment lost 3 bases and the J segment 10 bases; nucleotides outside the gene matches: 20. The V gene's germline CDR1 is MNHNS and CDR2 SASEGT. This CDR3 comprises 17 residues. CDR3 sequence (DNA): TGTGCCAGCAGTGATAAGTTCCCTCCCTGGACAGGTCAGGTAGCTTTCTTT. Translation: CASSDKFPPWTGQVAFF.

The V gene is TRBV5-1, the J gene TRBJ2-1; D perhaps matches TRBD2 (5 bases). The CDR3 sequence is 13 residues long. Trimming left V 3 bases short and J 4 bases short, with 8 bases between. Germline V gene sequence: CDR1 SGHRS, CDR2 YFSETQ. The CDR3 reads CASSSDWYNEQFF. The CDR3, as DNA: TGCGCCAGCAGCTCGGACTGGTACAATGAGCAGTTCTTC. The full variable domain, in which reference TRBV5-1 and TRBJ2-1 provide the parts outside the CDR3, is KAGVTQTPRYLIKTRGQQVTLSCSPISGHRSVSWYQQTPGQGLQFLFEYFSETQRNKGNFPGRFSGRQFSNSRSEMNVSTLELGDSALYLCASSSDWYNEQFFGPGTRLTVL.

The CDR3 sequence is CASSGGRMSTDTQYF. The CDR3, as DNA: TGTGCCAGCAGCGGGGGGAGGATGAGCACAGATACGCAGTATTTT. The chain couples TRBV9 to TRBJ2-3; D possibly corresponds to TRBD2 (6 bases). Deletions cut 3 bases from V and 0 bases from J, with 11 bases between. The CDR3 has 15 amino acids. CDR1 is SGDLS, CDR2 YYNGEE, per germline.

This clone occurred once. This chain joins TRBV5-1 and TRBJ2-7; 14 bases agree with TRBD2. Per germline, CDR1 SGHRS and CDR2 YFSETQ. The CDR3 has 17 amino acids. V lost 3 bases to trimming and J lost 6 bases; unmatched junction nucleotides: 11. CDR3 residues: CASSYSPGGLAGVEQYF. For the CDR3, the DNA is TGCGCCAGCAGCTATTCTCCCGGGGGACTAGCGGGGGTCGAGCAGTACTTC. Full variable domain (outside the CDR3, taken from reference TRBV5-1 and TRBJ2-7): KAGVTQTPRYLIKTRGQQVTLSCSPISGHRSVSWYQQTPGQGLQFLFEYFSETQRNKGNFPGRFSGRQFSNSRSEMNVSTLELGDSALYLCASSYSPGGLAGVEQYFGPGTRLTVT.

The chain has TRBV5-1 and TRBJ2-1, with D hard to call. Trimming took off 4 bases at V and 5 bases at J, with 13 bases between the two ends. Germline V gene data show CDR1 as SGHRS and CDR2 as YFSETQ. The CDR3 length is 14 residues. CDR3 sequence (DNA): TGCGCCAGCAGCCGTGTAGACTCAAACAATGAGCAGTTCTTC. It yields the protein CASSRVDSNNEQFF.

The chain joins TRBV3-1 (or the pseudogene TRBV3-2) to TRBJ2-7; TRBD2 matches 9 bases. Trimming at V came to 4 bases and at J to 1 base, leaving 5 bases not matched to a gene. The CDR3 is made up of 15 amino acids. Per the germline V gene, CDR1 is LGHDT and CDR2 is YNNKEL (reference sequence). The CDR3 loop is CASSLWREGSYEQYF. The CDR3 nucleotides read TGTGCCAGCAGCCTCTGGCGGGAGGGTTCCTACGAGCAGTACTTC.

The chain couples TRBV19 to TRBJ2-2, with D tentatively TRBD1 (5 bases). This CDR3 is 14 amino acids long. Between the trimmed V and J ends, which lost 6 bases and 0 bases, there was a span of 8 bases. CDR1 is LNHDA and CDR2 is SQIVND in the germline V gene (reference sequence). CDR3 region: CASRDRSNTGELFF. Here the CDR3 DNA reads TGTGCCAGTAGAGACAGATCGAACACCGGGGAGCTGTTTTTT.